This TCR beta chain was identified in a study of blood T cells in healthy people across ages. Study-level results: Naive T cell percentage by flow cytometry tracked strongly with beta diversity. CMV infection status of these donors was not known.

The germline V gene has CDR1 SGHRS and CDR2 YFSETQ. The CDR3 runs to 13 residues. Primed by a sample-barcoded 5' primer and a J-beta primer mix, a second PCR proceeded for about 6 to 12 cycles. TCRdb called the 5' RACE reads again in MiXCR, with one record for every CDR3 protein. Among fewer than 900,000 distinct CDR3 sequences listed, approximately 35% were seen once. For this clonotype: Its antigen is undetermined. This clone may be a read error of a much larger clone one base away.

V gene TRBV5-1 combines with J gene TRBJ2-1, with D perhaps given as TRBD1 or TRBD2 (6 bases each). The TCR sequence derives from a man younger than 30 in good health. The sample consisted of blood. For the CDR3, the DNA is TGCACCAGCAGCTTGACGGGGGCGAATGAGCAGTTCTTC. Its protein is CTSSLTGANEQFF.